These 15 T cell receptor beta chains were all obtained from the same sample, sequenced in a study of metastatic and nonmetastatic thyroid tumors. TCRdb re-called the PCR reads via MiXCR. The table has 30,000 to 50,000 clones, approximately 20% seen once; the top ten hold 12% to 15%. Not a single patient had been given any form of treatment at any point before undergoing thyroid surgery. Sequencing was done on a sample of tumor tissue. These receptors all stem from a female donor with papillary thyroid cancer or a benign thyroid nodule (not recorded which). Some clones in this sample may be carry-over from other donors' samples.

This clone was detected only a few times. The V call is TRBV19, the J call TRBJ1-1; D uncertain. The CDR3 loop spans 14 amino acids. Trimming took 2 bases from V and 1 from J, leaving 8 bases between them. Germline-derived CDR1 and CDR2 are LNHDA and SQIVND (reference sequence). The CDR3 sequence is CASSISSPNTEAFF. The CDR3, as DNA: TGTGCCAGTAGTATATCGTCCCCGAACACTGAAGCTTTCTTT.

In this sample, this clone turned up many times. The chain has TRBV9 and TRBJ2-5; TRBD1 matches at 10 bases. Germline lookup yields CDR1 SGDLS and CDR2 YYNGEE. The CDR3 covers 15 residues. Trimming cost V 3 bases and J 5 bases; bases outside gene matches: 7. CDR3 protein: CASSDGTGDVETQYF. Here the CDR3 DNA reads TGTGCCAGCAGCGACGGGACAGGGGACGTGGAGACCCAGTACTTC.

As regards this clone: Without the conserved terminal phenylalanine or tryptophan, this CDR3 likely stems from a read error. The chain combines TRBV6-1 with TRBJ2-7, with TRBD1 matching over 9 bases. Germline assignment: CDR1 MNHNS and CDR2 SASEGT. There are 15 residues in the CDR3. V shed 4 bases and J 2 bases; nucleotides not matched to a gene: 6. The CDR3 is CASSGVRQGAYEQYL. The CDR3 DNA follows: TGTGCCAGCAGTGGAGTGCGACAGGGGGCCTACGAGCAGTACTTG.

This clone has at least ten counts. This CDR3 reads CASTSTPGGVGYTF. In DNA, the CDR3 is TGTGCCAGCACCTCTACCCCTGGGGGCGTTGGCTACACCTTC. The gene calls are TRBV27 and TRBJ1-2; perhaps TRBD1 as D (6 bases). The CDR3 contains 14 residues. The V gene lost 7 bases and the J gene lost 7 bases, with 19 bases spanning the gap. Germline V gives CDR1 MNHEY, CDR2 SMNVEV (reference sequence).

This clone was counted many times. The chain links TRBV5-5 to TRBJ1-5; D unresolved. The CDR3 has 13 amino acids. The germline gives CDR1 SGHKS, CDR2 YYEKEE (reference sequence). The germline V and J ends were trimmed by 4 bases and 9 bases, with 14 bases remaining between them. The CDR3 here is CASSDTVLGPQHF. CDR3 bases: TGTGCCAGCAGCGACACCGTTTTAGGGCCCCAGCATTTT.

For the CDR3, the DNA is TGTGCCAGCAGAGTGACAGGCCCCTATGGCTACACCTTC. The encoded protein is CASRVTGPYGYTF. This chain uses TRBV6-1 with TRBJ1-2; TRBD1 might be the D (6 bases). This CDR3 region has 13 residues. Trimming pared 6 bases from V and 4 bases from J, leaving 12 bases between. From germline, CDR1 is MNHNS and CDR2 SASEGT.

This clone was picked up many times. The genes are TRBV10-2 and TRBJ2-1, with TRBD2 matching over 8 bases. There are 14 residues in the CDR3. Germline trimming cut 5 bases from V and 4 bases from J; bases unmatched to any gene: 4. Germline V CDR1 and CDR2: WSHSY, SAAADI. DNA of the CDR3: TGCGCCAGCAGTACGGGACTAGATTACAATGAGCAGTTCTTC. Amino acid sequence: CASSTGLDYNEQFF.

This clone was detected many times. The chain uses TRBV6-6 and TRBJ1-1; 9 positions agree with TRBD1. Germline values: CDR1 MNHNY, CDR2 SVGAGI (reference sequence). The V gene end was trimmed by 0 bases and the J gene end by 1 base; junction bases not matched to a gene: 0. The CDR3 extends over 15 amino acids. The CDR3, as DNA: TGTGCCAGCAGTTACTCGGGACAGGGGAACACTGAAGCTTTCTTT. Its protein is CASSYSGQGNTEAFF.

The sample holds a few counts of this clone. A read error may explain this, as a much larger clone is one base away. Other DNA sequences in the sample encode the same CDR3. The gene calls are TRBV3-1 and TRBJ2-7; TRBD1 is a possible D gene (5 bases). The length of the CDR3 is 13 residues. V gave up 6 bases and J gave up 7 bases, with 16 bases separating them. CDR1 is LGHDT and CDR2 is YNNKEL in the germline V gene (reference sequence). CDR3 in DNA: TGTGCCAGCAGGCGCGGTGGGGCCGAAGAGCAGTACTTC. Translating gives CASRRGGAEEQYF.

This clone was counted many times. The chain employs TRBV12-3 or TRBV12-4 and TRBJ2-7, with 11 bases aligning to TRBD2. V was clipped by 6 bases and J by 4 bases; unmatched bases: 11. The CDR3 runs to 16 residues. The CDR3 is CASRRTSGPLPYEQYF. The CDR3 DNA sequence: TGTGCCAGCAGGCGGACTAGCGGGCCACTCCCGTACGAGCAGTACTTC.

This clone is deemed medium-sized. The V and J genes are TRBV6-5 and TRBJ2-5; 9 bases match TRBD1. V lost 2 bases and J lost 5; bases outside the gene matches: 9. Germline V gene lookup returns CDR1 MNHEY and CDR2 SVGAGI. CDR3 length: 16 amino acids. CDR3 coding DNA: TGTGCCAGCAGTTACGGAGTAGGACAGGGGCTGGAGACCCAGTACTTC. It codes for CASSYGVGQGLETQYF.

This chain joins TRBV5-1 and TRBJ2-2; 11 nucleotides agree with TRBD2. With V trimmed by 0 bases and J by 0 bases, 1 base remained unmatched. This CDR3 is built from 17 residues. The germline V gene has CDR1 SGHRS and CDR2 YFSETQ. The CDR3 is CASSLATSGANTGELFF. The CDR3 DNA is TGCGCCAGCAGCTTGGCGACTAGCGGGGCGAACACCGGGGAGCTGTTTTTT.

This clone was picked up many times. The V gene is TRBV7-2, the J gene TRBJ1-1; no clear D gene. V gave up 3 bases and J gave up 6 bases, with 5 bases separating them. The CDR3 runs to 11 residues. Germline CDR1 is SGHTA and CDR2 is FQGNSA. CDR3 sequence (DNA): TGTGCCAGCAGCTTGTCTGCTGAAGCTTTCTTT. Its protein product is CASSLSAEAFF.

This chain joins TRBV5-8 and TRBJ2-2; possible D gene TRBD1, 5 bases. Germline V lookup: CDR1 SGHTS, CDR2 YDEGEE. This CDR3 region has 15 residues. The V gene lost 4 bases and the J gene lost 4 bases, with 14 bases spanning the gap. CDR3 sequence reads: CASSHRYRSTGELFF. CDR3 in DNA: TGTGCCAGCAGCCACAGGTATAGGAGCACCGGGGAGCTGTTTTTT.

This clone was counted a few times. Other DNA variants within this sample encode the same CDR3. The rearrangement joins TRBV7-9 to TRBJ2-7, with D tentatively TRBD1 (6 bases). The CDR3 spans 12 residues. The germline gives CDR1 SEHNR, CDR2 FQNEAQ (reference sequence). Trimming took 5 bases from V and 11 from J, leaving 16 bases between them. As DNA, the CDR3 is TGTGCCAGCAGCAGGCACAGGGACGGGGAGTACTTC. It translates to CASSRHRDGEYF.